This T cell receptor (beta chain) was captured in a study of T cells in Graves' hyperthyroidism and ophthalmopathy. The CDR3 contains 14 residues. The V end was cut by 2 bases, the J end by 3 bases, with 8 bases between. The germline CDR1 and CDR2 sequences are MDHEN and SYDVKM. Exclusions: uncontrolled infection, other autoimmune disease, pregnancy, lactation. PBMCs were derived from roughly 9.6 ml fresh peripheral blood. Template material for amplifying TCR beta CDR3 regions consisted of RNA transcripts. HTBI primers were used for first-round RT-PCR of the TCR CDR3. MiXCR, run by TCRdb on the multiplex PCR reads, gives a single entry per CDR3 protein. The sample contains 480,000 or so distinct CDR3 sequences, around 14% of which appear only once. This clonotype was counted a few times.

Sequenced input: blood. The source of this sequence is a woman between 18 and 29 years old with Graves' hyperthyroidism. V usage is TRBV28 and J usage is TRBJ2-4; D is perhaps TRBD1 (6 bases). CDR3 sequence reads: CASSLGGHKNIQYF. The CDR3, as DNA: TGTGCCAGCAGTTTAGGGGGACACAAAAACATTCAGTACTTC.